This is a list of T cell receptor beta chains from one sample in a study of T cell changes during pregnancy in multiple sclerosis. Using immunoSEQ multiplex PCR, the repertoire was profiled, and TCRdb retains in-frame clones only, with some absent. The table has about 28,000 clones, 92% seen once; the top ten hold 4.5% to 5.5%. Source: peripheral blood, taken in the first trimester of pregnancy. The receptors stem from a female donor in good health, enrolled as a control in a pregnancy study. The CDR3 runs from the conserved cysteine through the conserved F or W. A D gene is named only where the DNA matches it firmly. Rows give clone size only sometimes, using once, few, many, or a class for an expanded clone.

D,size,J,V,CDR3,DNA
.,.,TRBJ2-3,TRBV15,CATEAGSTDTQYF,TGTGCCACCGAGGCGGGAAGCACAGATACGCAGTATTTT
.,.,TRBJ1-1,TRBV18,CASSPPSQLNLGFF,TGTGCCAGCTCACCACCCTCACAGCTGAACCTGGGTTTCTTT
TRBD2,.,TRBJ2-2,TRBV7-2,CASSPPGTSQSGELFF,TGTGCCAGCAGCCCCCCGGGGACTAGCCAATCCGGGGAGCTGTTTTTT
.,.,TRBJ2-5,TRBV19,CASSIDATEGETQYF,TGTGCCAGTAGTATAGATGCCACAGAGGGAGAGACCCAGTACTTC
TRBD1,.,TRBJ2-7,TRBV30,CAWGDRYYEQYF,TGTGCCTGGGGGGACAGGTACTACGAGCAGTACTTC
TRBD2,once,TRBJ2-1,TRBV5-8,CASSLFGLAGRNEQFF,TGTGCCAGCAGTCTGTTCGGGCTAGCGGGAAGGAATGAGCAGTTCTTC
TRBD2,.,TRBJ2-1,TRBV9,CASSATSGSSYNEQFF,TGTGCCAGCAGCGCAACTAGCGGAAGCTCCTACAATGAGCAGTTCTTC
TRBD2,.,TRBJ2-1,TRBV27,CASRAGVGNEQFF,TGTGCCAGCAGAGCGGGGGTGGGGAATGAGCAGTTCTTC
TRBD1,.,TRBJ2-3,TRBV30,CAVTGADTQYF,TGTGCCGTTACAGGGGCAGATACGCAGTATTTT
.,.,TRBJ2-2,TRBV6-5,CASLGTGVGWELFF,TGTGCCAGCCTCGGGACTGGCGTGGGCTGGGAGCTGTTTTTT
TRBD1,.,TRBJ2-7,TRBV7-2,CASSLDAGGYEQYF,TGTGCCAGCAGCTTAGATGCAGGGGGTTACGAGCAGTACTTC
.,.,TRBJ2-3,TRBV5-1,CASSKQRSTDTQYF,TGCGCCAGCAGCAAACAGCGGAGCACAGATACGCAGTATTTT
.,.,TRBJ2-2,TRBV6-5,CASSYFSMMDTGELFF,TGTGCCAGCAGTTACTTTTCTATGATGGACACCGGGGAGCTGTTTTTT
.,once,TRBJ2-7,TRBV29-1,CSVEGDSYEQYF,TGCAGCGTTGAAGGAGACTCCTACGAGCAGTACTTC
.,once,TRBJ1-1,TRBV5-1,CASSWSRVNTEAFF,TGCGCCAGCAGCTGGAGCAGGGTCAACACTGAAGCTTTCTTT
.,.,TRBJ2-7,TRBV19,CASSPRGSGNYEQYF,TGTGCCAGTAGTCCCCGGGGTAGCGGAAACTACGAGCAGTACTTC
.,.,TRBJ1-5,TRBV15,CATSRDKGGQPQHF,TGTGCCACCAGCAGAGATAAAGGCGGGCAGCCCCAGCATTTT
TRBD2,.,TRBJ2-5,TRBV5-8,CASSSSGTSGEETQYF,TGTGCCAGCAGCTCCTCCGGGACTAGCGGGGAAGAGACCCAGTACTTC
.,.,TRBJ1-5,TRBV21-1,CASSRRGDYSNQPQHF,TGTGCCAGCAGCAGGCGCGGTGATTATAGCAATCAGCCCCAGCATTTT
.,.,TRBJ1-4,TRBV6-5,CASSFGRGHEKLFF,TGTGCCAGCAGTTTCGGCAGGGGCCATGAAAAACTGTTTTTT
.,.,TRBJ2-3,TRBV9,CASSVTSTDTQYF,TGTGCCAGCAGCGTAACTTCCACAGATACGCAGTATTTT
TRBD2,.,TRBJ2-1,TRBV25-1,CASSGGSSYNEQFF,TGTGCCAGCAGCGGGGGGAGCTCCTACAATGAGCAGTTCTTC
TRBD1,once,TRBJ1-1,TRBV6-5,CASSYSTGLEAFF,TGTGCCAGCAGTTACTCGACAGGGCTTGAAGCTTTCTTT
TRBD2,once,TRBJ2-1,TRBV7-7,CASSLRDPGLAGNNEQFF,TGTGCTAGCAGCCTGAGGGACCCCGGACTAGCGGGGAACAATGAGCAGTTCTTC